The entry that follows covers one T cell receptor beta chain sequence. The CDR3 extends over 16 amino acids. The germline gives CDR1 SSHAT, CDR2 FNYEAQ (reference sequence). The J segment lost 2 bases and the V segment lost 5 bases, leaving 3 bases of the junction unmatched. The sample is drawn from a study of blood T cell repertoires in COVID-19. The wider study: PBMCs, B-cell-depleted T cells, or T cells provided the cDNA or gDNA that made up the material.

Original handling: It was from reference gene primer amplification that nucleated cell counts were estimated. TCRdb's table, derived via immunoSEQ multiplex PCR, lists solely in-frame clones and lacks some. That table is the source of V, J and clone size, and D and trimming were worked out from the DNA. In the table there are hundreds of thousands of clones, over 75% of which are singletons. The chain carries TRBV7-7 and TRBJ2-6; TRBD1 matches at 10 bases. The clonotype originates from a human donor in a cohort sampled during active COVID-19. The specimen sequenced was peripheral blood. CDR3 in amino acids: CASSPGTGAGANVLTF. CDR3 nucleotides: TGTGCCAGCAGCCCCGGGACAGGGGCTGGGGCCAACGTCCTGACTTTC.